This TCR beta chain came from a study of blood T cell repertoires in COVID-19. Study-level information: Both acute and convalescent COVID-19 samples were obtained from the United States, Italy and Spain.

The germline CDR1 and CDR2 sequences are SEHNR and FQNEAQ (reference sequence). V lost 5 bases and J lost 2, with 10 bases in between. CDR3 length equals 14 residues. As originally analysed: Cell counts per sample came from amplifying reference gene primers. Sequencing used immunoSEQ multiplex PCR; TCRdb keeps in-frame clones, though not all of them. That table furnishes V, J and clone size, whereas the DNA furnished D and trimming. In the table there are about 250,000 clones, approximately 90% of which are singletons. The J gene is TRBJ1-3, the V gene TRBV7-9; maybe TRBD1 (6 bases). This receptor was obtained from a man in his forties who had recovered from COVID-19. Sequenced material: PBMCs or T cells enriched from blood (not recorded which). CDR3 sequence (DNA): TGTGCCAGCAGCCCGGGGGGGCCTGGAAACACCATATATTTT. Translating gives CASSPGGPGNTIYF. The complete variable domain, with remaining parts taken from reference TRBV7-9 and TRBJ1-3, reads DTGVSQNPRHKITKRGQNVTFRCDPISEHNRLYWYRQTLGQGPEFLTYFQNEAQLEKSRLLSDRFSAERPKGSFSTLEIQRTEQGDSAMYLCASSPGGPGNTIYFGEGSWLTVV.